This T cell receptor beta chain was captured in a study of shared clonotypes between healthy human individuals. Whole-study results and caveats: Incompleteness in sorted-subset sequencing, despite large depth, was shown by rarefaction.

Germline V gene data show CDR1 as SGHTA and CDR2 as FQGNSA. The CDR3 spans 15 residues. V was trimmed by 1 base and J by 1 base, leaving 8 bases between them. Genomic DNA per cell subset filled all wells of several immunoSEQ plates. Profiled with immunoSEQ multiplex PCR; TCRdb holds only in-frame clones, not every one. The sample consists of over a million clones, 65% to 80% of them appearing once. In the case of this clone: The antigen is unknown. Within the sample, other DNA sequences also encode this same CDR3.

This TCR derives from a man younger than 35 in good health. Specimen: memory CD4+ T cells sorted from blood. Subset specified: CD45RA-negative fraction. V is TRBV7-2 and J is TRBJ1-5, with D unresolved. In nucleotides, the CDR3 is TGTGCCAGCAGCTTAGTAACCGGGAGCAATCAGCCCCAGCATTTT. It codes for CASSLVTGSNQPQHF.